Below, 10 T cell receptor beta chains from the same sample are listed, as sequenced in a study of blood T cell repertoires in COVID-19. Some clones are missing from TCRdb's copy, which holds only in-frame ones; the method was immunoSEQ multiplex PCR. The sample includes over 300,000 clones, roughly 89% of them seen just once. The specimen sequenced was peripheral blood. The source of these receptors is a man in his late teens or twenties with active or convalescent COVID-19.

The chain couples TRBV4-2 to TRBJ1-2; D uncertain. CDR1 LGHNA and CDR2 YNFKEQ come from the germline V gene. The CDR3 extends over 15 amino acids. V lost 4 bases and J 4 bases, leaving 16 bases between the germline ends. The DNA of the CDR3 is TGTGCCAGCAGCCCCCGGGAGGCTACGGGCTATGGCTACACCTTC. It codes for CASSPREATGYGYTF.

The chain links TRBV9 to TRBJ2-7; TRBD1 is a possible D gene (5 bases). Deletions cut 0 bases from V and 4 bases from J, with 11 bases between. The CDR3 runs to 14 residues. Germline CDR1 is SGDLS and CDR2 is YYNGEE. CDR3 DNA sequence: TGTGCCAGCAGCGTAGGACAGCAATATTACGAGCAGTACTTC. This sequence encodes CASSVGQQYYEQYF. The full variable domain, completed using reference TRBV9 and TRBJ2-7, is DSGVTQTPKHLITATGQRVTLRCSPRSGDLSVYWYQQSLDQGLQFLIQYYNGEERAKGNILERFSAQQFPDLHSELNLSSLELGDSALYFCASSVGQQYYEQYFGPGTRLTVT.

This sequence joins TRBV25-1 and TRBJ1-5; D is perhaps TRBD1 (5 bases). Looked up from germline, CDR1 is MGHDK and CDR2 is SYGVNS. The CDR3 spans 14 residues. Trimming removed 6 bases at V and 0 bases at J, with 9 bases between. The CDR3 nucleotides read TGTGCCAGCAGCTATGGGGCTAGCAATCAGCCCCAGCATTTT. This sequence encodes CASSYGASNQPQHF.

CDR3 nucleotide sequence: TGTGCCAGCAGCTTCACAGGTGCAACTAATGAAAAACTGTTTTTT. Translation gives CASSFTGATNEKLFF. The genes are TRBV5-4 and TRBJ1-4; D perhaps matches TRBD1 (5 bases). V was shortened by 2 bases and J by 0 bases, with 8 bases between the two germline ends. The germline V gene has CDR1 SGHNT and CDR2 YYREEE (reference sequence). The CDR3 has 15 amino acids.

V is TRBV7-7 and J is TRBJ2-7; weak D call: TRBD1 (5 bases). The V end lost 5 bases, the J end lost 1 base, and 15 bases lay between the germline ends. CDR1 and CDR2 (germline): SSHAT, FNYEAQ (reference sequence). CDR3 length: 15 amino acids. CDR3 sequence reads: CASSPGLDGSYEQYF. In nucleotides, the CDR3 is TGTGCCAGCAGCCCAGGGCTGGACGGTTCCTACGAGCAGTACTTC.

This clone came up once. The chain couples TRBV28 to TRBJ1-6, with D perhaps matching TRBD1 (6 bases). V was shortened by 8 bases and J by 14 bases, with 13 bases between the two germline ends. Germline lookup yields CDR1 MDHEN and CDR2 SYDVKM. The CDR3 spans 11 residues. The CDR3 reads CASAGGRALHF. Written as DNA, the CDR3 is TGTGCCAGCGCTGGGGGCCGGGCCCTCCACTTT.

The chain uses TRBV6-5 and TRBJ2-2; TRBD1 agrees at 8 bases. Germline V lookup: CDR1 MNHEY, CDR2 SVGAGI. The V gene end was trimmed by 5 bases and the J gene end by 5 bases; junction bases not matched to a gene: 7. The CDR3 contains 15 residues. The chain's CDR3 is CASSQDRVNTGELFF. CDR3 DNA sequence: TGTGCCAGCAGTCAGGACAGGGTTAATACCGGGGAGCTGTTTTTT.

The rearrangement joins TRBV7-3 to TRBJ1-6, with D possibly being TRBD1 (6 bases). Trimming left V 11 bases short and J 0 bases short, with 26 bases between. The CDR3 spans 19 residues. The germline V gene encodes CDR1 SGHTA and CDR2 FQGTGA. The CDR3 here is CAGYRRGHKLISYNSPLHF. The DNA for the CDR3 is TGTGCCGGGTACAGAAGGGGACATAAGCTAATCTCCTATAATTCACCCCTCCACTTT.

The rearrangement uses TRBV7-8 and TRBJ1-2; 8 bases align to TRBD1. The CDR3 totals 15 residues. V gave up 5 bases and J gave up 4 bases; unmatched junction bases: 9. Germline CDR1 is SGHVS and CDR2 is FQNEAQ. The CDR3, as DNA: TGTGCCAGCAGCCGATCAGGGGGCGCGGGCTATGGCTACACCTTC. Translating it yields CASSRSGGAGYGYTF.

CDR3 region: CASTPVGKETQYF. CDR3 DNA: TGTGCCAGCACCCCCGTCGGGAAAGAGACCCAGTACTTC. The chain is built from TRBV27 and TRBJ2-5, with D possibly matching TRBD2 (5 bases). Germline V gene data show CDR1 as MNHEY and CDR2 as SMNVEV (reference sequence). The length of the CDR3 is 13 residues. Trimming took 7 bases from V and 3 from J, leaving 12 bases between them.